The sequence of this T cell receptor (beta chain) was determined in a study of blood T cell repertoires in COVID-19. Overall study context: In each case, the material was cDNA or gDNA derived from T cells, B-cell-depleted T cells, or PBMCs.

The V end lost 4 bases, the J end lost 0 bases, and 12 bases lay between the germline ends. The CDR3 is 15 amino acids. Looked up from germline, CDR1 is MNHEY and CDR2 is SVGAGI. In the source study's methods: Counts of nucleated cells, estimated from reference gene primer amplification, were obtained. Clones were sequenced by immunoSEQ multiplex PCR, and TCRdb holds only the in-frame ones, with some missing. The V and J calls and clone size come from that table; D and trimming were worked out from the DNA. The sample has some 380,000 clones; roughly 80% are singletons. This sequence joins TRBV6-5 and TRBJ1-1; TRBD1 might be the D (6 bases). The TCR originated in a human donor with acute or convalescent COVID-19. The donor label of this sample is uncertain. The sequencing sample was made of peripheral blood. CDR3 in amino acids: CASSFRDTLNTEAFF. CDR3 in DNA: TGTGCCAGCAGTTTCCGGGACACCTTGAACACTGAAGCTTTCTTT.